This T cell receptor beta chain was profiled in a study of blood T cells in healthy people across ages. General observations from the study: Unknown donor CMV status possibly confounded expanded clonotype changes. Aged donors had fewer naive CD4+ cells and lower diversity than long-lived donors.

The germline V and J ends were trimmed by 2 bases and 8 bases, with 18 bases remaining between them. The germline V gene encodes CDR1 MNHEY and CDR2 SVGAGI. The CDR3 spans 16 residues. Through a sample-barcoded 5' primer and a J-beta primer mix, a second PCR was run for roughly 7 to 12 cycles. Each cDNA molecule, via a template-switch adaptor with 12 random nucleotides, was tagged. TCRdb analysed the 5' RACE reads with MiXCR anew, one entry per CDR3 protein. The sample has roughly 860,000 distinct CDR3 sequences; about 62% are singletons. Remarks on this clonotype: The antigen remains undetermined.

The sequencing sample was made of blood. This TCR was sampled from a man aged 25-40 years in good health. The chain carries TRBV6-5 and TRBJ1-4; the D is unclear. CDR3 in DNA: TGTGCCAGCAGTTACGGTCACGAACGACGAAGGGAAAAACTGTTTTTT. This codes for CASSYGHERRREKLFF.